Shown below are 5 T cell receptor beta chains from a single sample sequenced in a study of graft-versus-host responses after intestinal transplantation. Sequencing was performed with immunoSEQ multiplex PCR; in TCRdb, only in-frame clones are kept and a portion is missing. The sample has about 14,000 clones, around 77% seen once. Processing was applied to graft tissue in order to liberate intraepithelial and lamina propria lymphocytes. The material was ileum tissue, obtained just under 28 days after intestinal transplant. Every receptor here comes from a human patient who received an intestinal transplant, so some T cells may come from the graft donor.

This sequence joins TRBV11-2 and TRBJ2-7; maybe TRBD2 (5 bases). With 5 bases removed from V and 5 bases from J, the gap between germline ends came to 19 bases. CDR3 length: 15 amino acids. CDR1 is SGHAT and CDR2 is FQNNGV in the germline V gene. The CDR3 sequence is CASSAPGKGEDEQYV. CDR3 bases: TGTGCCAGCAGCGCCCCGGGAAAGGGCGAGGACGAGCAGTACGTC.

This chain connects TRBV5-4 to TRBJ2-2; D may be TRBD2 (5 bases). This CDR3 contains 14 residues. The V and J ends lost 9 bases and 0 bases respectively, with 12 bases between them. Germline V gene sequence: CDR1 SGHNT, CDR2 YYREEE (reference sequence). This CDR3 reads CATAGGANTGELFF. The CDR3 DNA reads TGTGCCACCGCGGGTGGAGCGAACACCGGGGAGCTGTTTTTT.

This sequence joins TRBV28 and TRBJ1-2; 11 bases are a match to TRBD1. The germline V gene has CDR1 MDHEN and CDR2 SYDVKM. With 5 bases clipped from V and 5 bases from J, the junction kept 7 bases outside the gene matches. The CDR3 spans 15 residues. The CDR3 DNA reads as TGTGCCAGCAGTAGGACAGGGGGCGATACGTATGGCTACACCTTC. The encoded protein is CASSRTGGDTYGYTF.

The rearrangement joins TRBV27 to TRBJ1-5; no firm D call. V gave up 2 bases and J gave up 3 bases, with 11 bases separating them. This CDR3 spans 15 amino acids. CDR1 is MNHEY, CDR2 SMNVEV, per germline (reference sequence). Here the CDR3 reads CASSLQSGFNQPQHF. The CDR3 bases are TGTGCCAGCAGTTTACAGTCAGGCTTCAATCAGCCCCAGCATTTT.

The V and J genes are TRBV6-6 and TRBJ2-1; 7 nucleotides agree with TRBD1. The junction had 10 bases not matched to a gene; V was cut back by 5 bases and J by 6 bases. Germline V lookup: CDR1 MNHNY, CDR2 SVGAGI (reference sequence). The CDR3 extends over 15 amino acids. CDR3 coding DNA: TGTGCCAGCAGTAAAGACAGGGAAGTTGGCAATGAGCAGTTCTTC. Its translation is CASSKDREVGNEQFF.